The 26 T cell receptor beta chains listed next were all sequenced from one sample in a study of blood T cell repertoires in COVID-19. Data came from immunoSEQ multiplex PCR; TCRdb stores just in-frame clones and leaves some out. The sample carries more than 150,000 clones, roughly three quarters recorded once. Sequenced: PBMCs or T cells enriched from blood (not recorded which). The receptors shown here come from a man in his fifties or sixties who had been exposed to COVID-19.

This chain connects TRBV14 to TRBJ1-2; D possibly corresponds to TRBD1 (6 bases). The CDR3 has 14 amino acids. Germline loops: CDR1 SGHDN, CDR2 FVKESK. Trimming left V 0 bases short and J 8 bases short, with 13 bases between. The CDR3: CASSQDRGGYGYTF. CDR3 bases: TGTGCCAGCAGCCAAGACAGGGGCGGCTACGGCTACACCTTC.

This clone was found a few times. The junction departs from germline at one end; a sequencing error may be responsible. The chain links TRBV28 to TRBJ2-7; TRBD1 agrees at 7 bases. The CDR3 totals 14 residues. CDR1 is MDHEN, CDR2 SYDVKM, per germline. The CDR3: CASTLQGSSYEQYF. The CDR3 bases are TGTGCCAGCACTTTACAGGGGAGCTCCTACGAGCAGTACTTC.

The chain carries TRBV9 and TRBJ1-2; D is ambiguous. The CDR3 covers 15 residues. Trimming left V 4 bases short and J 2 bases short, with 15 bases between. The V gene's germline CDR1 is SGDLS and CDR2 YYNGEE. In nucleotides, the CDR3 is TGTGCCAGCAGCCCGTCGGCGGTAGCGAACTATGGCTACACCTTC. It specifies CASSPSAVANYGYTF.

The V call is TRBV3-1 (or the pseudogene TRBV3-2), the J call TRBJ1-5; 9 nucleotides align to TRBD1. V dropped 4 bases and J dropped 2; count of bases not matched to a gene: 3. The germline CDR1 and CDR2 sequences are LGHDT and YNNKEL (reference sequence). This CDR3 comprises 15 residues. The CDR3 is CASSPWTGGNQPQHF. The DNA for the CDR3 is TGTGCCAGCAGCCCCTGGACAGGGGGCAATCAGCCCCAGCATTTT.

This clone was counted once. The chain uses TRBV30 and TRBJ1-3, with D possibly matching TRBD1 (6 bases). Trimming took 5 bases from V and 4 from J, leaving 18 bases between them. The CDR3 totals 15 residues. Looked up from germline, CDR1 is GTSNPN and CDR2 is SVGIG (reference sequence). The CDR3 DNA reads TGTGCCTGGGACCCCGGACAGAATAGCGGAAACACCATATATTTT. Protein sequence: CAWDPGQNSGNTIYF.

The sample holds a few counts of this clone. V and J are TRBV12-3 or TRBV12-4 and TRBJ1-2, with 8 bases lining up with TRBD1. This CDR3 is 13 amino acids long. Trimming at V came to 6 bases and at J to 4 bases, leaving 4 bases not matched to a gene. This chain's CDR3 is CASRRTGSYGYTF. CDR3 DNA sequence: TGTGCCAGCAGACGGACAGGGAGCTATGGCTACACCTTC.

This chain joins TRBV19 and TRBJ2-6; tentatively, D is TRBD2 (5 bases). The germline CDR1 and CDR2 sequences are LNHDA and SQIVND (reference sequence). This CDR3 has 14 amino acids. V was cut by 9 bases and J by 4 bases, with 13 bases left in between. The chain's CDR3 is CASGPGRGANVLTF. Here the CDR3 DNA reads TGTGCCAGCGGCCCGGGGAGAGGGGCCAACGTCCTGACTTTC.

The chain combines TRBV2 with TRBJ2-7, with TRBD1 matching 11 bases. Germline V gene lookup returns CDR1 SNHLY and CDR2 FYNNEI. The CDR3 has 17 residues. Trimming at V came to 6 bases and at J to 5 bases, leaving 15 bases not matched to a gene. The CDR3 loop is CASRGQGVTYPGDEQYF. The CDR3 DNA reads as TGTGCCAGCAGGGGACAGGGGGTGACTTATCCGGGTGACGAGCAGTACTTC.

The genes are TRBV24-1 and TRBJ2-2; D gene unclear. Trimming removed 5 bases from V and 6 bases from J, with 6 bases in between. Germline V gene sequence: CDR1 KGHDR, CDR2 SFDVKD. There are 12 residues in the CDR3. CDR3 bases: TGTGCCACCAGTGCTTCAGCCGGGGAGCTGTTTTTT. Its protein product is CATSASAGELFF.

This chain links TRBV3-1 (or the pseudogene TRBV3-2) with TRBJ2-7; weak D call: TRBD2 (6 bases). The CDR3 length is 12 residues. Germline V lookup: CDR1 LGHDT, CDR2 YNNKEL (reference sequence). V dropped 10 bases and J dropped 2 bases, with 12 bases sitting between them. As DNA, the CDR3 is TGTGCCACCGGGACTGCCACCTACGAGCAGTACTTC. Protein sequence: CATGTATYEQYF.

The CDR3 spells CASSRGLAGVGANVLTF. The CDR3 nucleotides read TGTGCCAGCAGTAGGGGGCTAGCGGGAGTTGGGGCCAACGTCCTGACTTTC. The chain couples TRBV6-4 to TRBJ2-6; TRBD2 aligns across 10 bases. This CDR3 has 17 amino acids. Germline values: CDR1 MRHNA, CDR2 SNTAGT. J gave up 3 bases and V 5 bases, and 7 bases lay outside the gene matches.

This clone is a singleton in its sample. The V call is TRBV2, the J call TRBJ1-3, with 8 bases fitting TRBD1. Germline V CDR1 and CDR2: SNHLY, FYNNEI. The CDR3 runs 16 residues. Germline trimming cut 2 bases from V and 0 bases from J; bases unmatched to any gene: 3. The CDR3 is CASSETGQGSGNTIYF. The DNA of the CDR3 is TGTGCCAGCAGTGAAACAGGACAGGGCTCTGGAAACACCATATATTTT.

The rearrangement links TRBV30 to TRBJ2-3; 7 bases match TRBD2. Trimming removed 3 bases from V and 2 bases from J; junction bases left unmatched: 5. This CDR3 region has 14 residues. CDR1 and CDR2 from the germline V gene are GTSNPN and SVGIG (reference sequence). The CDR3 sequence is CAWSGTTNTDTQYF. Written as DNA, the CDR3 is TGTGCCTGGAGCGGGACTACAAACACAGATACGCAGTATTTT.

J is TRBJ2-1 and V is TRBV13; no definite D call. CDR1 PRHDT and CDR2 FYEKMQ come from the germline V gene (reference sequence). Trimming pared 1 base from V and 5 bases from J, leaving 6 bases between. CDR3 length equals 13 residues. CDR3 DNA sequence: TGTGCCAGCAGCTTAGATAGAAACAATGAGCAGTTCTTC. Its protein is CASSLDRNNEQFF.

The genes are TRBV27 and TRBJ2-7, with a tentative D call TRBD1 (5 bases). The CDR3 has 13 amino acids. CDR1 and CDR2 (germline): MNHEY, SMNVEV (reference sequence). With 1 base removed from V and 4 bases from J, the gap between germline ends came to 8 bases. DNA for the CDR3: TGTGCCAGCAGTTTATTCCCAGGGTACGAGCAGTACTTC. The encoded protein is CASSLFPGYEQYF.

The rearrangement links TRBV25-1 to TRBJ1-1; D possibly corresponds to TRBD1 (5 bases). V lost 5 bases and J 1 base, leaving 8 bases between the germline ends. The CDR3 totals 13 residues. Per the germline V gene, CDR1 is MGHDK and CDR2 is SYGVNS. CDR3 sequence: CASSSGGNTEAFF. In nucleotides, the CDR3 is TGTGCCAGCAGTTCCGGGGGGAACACTGAAGCTTTCTTT. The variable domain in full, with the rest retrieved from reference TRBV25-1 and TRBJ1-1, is EADIYQTPRYLVIGTGKKITLECSQTMGHDKMYWYQQDPGMELHLIHYSYGVNSTEKGDLSSESTVSRIRTEHFPLTLESARPSHTSQYLCASSSGGNTEAFFGQGTRLTVV.

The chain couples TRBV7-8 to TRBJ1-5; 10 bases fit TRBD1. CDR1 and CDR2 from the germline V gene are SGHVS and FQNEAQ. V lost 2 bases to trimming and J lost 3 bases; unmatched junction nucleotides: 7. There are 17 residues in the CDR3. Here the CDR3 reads CASSLRGTGDNNQPQHF. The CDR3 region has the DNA TGTGCCAGCAGCTTACGGGGGACAGGGGACAACAATCAGCCCCAGCATTTT. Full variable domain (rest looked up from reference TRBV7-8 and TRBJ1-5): GAGVSQSPRYKVAKRGQDVALRCDPISGHVSLFWYQQALGQGPEFLTYFQNEAQLDKSGLPSDRFFAERPEGSVSTLKIQRTQQEDSAVYLCASSLRGTGDNNQPQHFGDGTRLSIL.

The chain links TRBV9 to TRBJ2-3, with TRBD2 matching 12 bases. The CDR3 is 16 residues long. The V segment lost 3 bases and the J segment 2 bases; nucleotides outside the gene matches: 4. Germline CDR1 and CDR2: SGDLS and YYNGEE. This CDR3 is CASSAGLAGPTDTQYF. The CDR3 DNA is TGTGCCAGCAGCGCCGGACTAGCGGGGCCCACAGATACGCAGTATTTT.

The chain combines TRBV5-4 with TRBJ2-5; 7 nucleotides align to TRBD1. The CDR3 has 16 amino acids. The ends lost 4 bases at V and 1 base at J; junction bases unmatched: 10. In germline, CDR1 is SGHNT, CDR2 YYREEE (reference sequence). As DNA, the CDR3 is TGTGCCAGCAGCGGGACACAGGGGATCGGCCAAGAGACCCAGTACTTC. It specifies CASSGTQGIGQETQYF.

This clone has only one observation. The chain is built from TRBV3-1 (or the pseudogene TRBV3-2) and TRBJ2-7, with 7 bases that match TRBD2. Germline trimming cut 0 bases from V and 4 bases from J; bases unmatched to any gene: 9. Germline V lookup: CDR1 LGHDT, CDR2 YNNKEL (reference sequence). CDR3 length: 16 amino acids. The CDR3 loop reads CASSQDMGGTGYEQYF. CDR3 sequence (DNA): TGTGCCAGCAGCCAAGATATGGGAGGGACCGGGTACGAGCAGTACTTC.

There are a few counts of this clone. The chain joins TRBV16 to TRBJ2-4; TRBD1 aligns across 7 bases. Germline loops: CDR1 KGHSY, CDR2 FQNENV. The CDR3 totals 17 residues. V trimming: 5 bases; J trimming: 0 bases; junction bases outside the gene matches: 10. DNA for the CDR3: TGTGCCAGCAGCGACCCGGGACAGCGAAAAGCCAAAAACATTCAGTACTTC. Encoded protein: CASSDPGQRKAKNIQYF.

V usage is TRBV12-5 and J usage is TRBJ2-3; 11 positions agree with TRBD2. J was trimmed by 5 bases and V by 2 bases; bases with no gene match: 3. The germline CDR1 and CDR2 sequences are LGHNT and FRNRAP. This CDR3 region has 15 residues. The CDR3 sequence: CASGLSGLAGDTQYF. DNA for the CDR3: TGTGCTAGTGGTTTGTCTGGACTAGCGGGAGATACGCAGTATTTT.

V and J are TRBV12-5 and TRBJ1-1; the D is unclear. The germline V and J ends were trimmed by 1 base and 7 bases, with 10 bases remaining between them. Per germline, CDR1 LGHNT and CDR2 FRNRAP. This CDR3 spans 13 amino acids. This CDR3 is CASGLALGSEAFF. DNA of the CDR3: TGTGCTAGTGGTTTGGCCCTAGGGAGTGAAGCTTTCTTT.

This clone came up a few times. The CDR3 loop is CASTPTENTEAFF. The CDR3 coding sequence is TGTGCCAGCACTCCGACAGAGAACACTGAAGCTTTCTTT. The chain links TRBV2 to TRBJ1-1, with TRBD1 as a possible D gene (5 bases). CDR3 length: 13 amino acids. Trimming took off 7 bases at V and 1 base at J, with 10 bases between the two ends. CDR1 and CDR2 (germline): SNHLY, FYNNEI.

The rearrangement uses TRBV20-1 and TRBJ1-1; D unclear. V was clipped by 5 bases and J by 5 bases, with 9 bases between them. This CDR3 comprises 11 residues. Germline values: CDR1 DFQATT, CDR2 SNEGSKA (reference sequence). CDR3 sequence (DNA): TGCAGTGCTGACCGGGGAACTGAAGCTTTCTTT. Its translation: CSADRGTEAFF.

DNA for the CDR3: TGTGCCAGCAGTTACGGGACAGGGGGAAATTCACCCCTCCACTTT. Translation: CASSYGTGGNSPLHF. The rearrangement links TRBV6-2 or TRBV6-3 to TRBJ1-6; TRBD1 agrees at 11 bases. Trimming removed 2 bases from V and 7 bases from J; junction bases left unmatched: 1. Germline V gene lookup returns CDR1 MNHEY and CDR2 SVGEGT. The CDR3 has 15 residues.